This passage covers 23 T cell receptor beta chains from one sample sequenced in a study of blood T cell repertoires in COVID-19. Data came from immunoSEQ multiplex PCR; TCRdb stores just in-frame clones and leaves some out. Of around 200,000 clones listed, more than 65% were seen once; the top ten hold about 2.6%. Sequencing was done on a sample of peripheral blood. All receptors derive from a human donor with acute or convalescent COVID-19. The donor label of this sample is uncertain.

The V call is TRBV10-3, the J call TRBJ1-5; D is perhaps TRBD1 (6 bases). The germline gives CDR1 ENHRY, CDR2 SYGVKD. The germline V and J ends were trimmed by 3 bases and 2 bases, with 8 bases remaining between them. This CDR3 comprises 14 residues. CDR3 region: CAISDPGGNQPQHF. CDR3 nucleotides: TGTGCCATCAGTGACCCAGGGGGCAATCAGCCCCAGCATTTT.

V gene TRBV18 combines with J gene TRBJ2-1; D may be TRBD2 (5 bases). V was clipped by 3 bases and J by 4 bases, with 19 bases between them. Germline V CDR1 and CDR2: KGHSH, LQKENI. This CDR3 is built from 17 residues. The CDR3 DNA reads TGTGCCAGCTCACCGTCCACCGGGATGATAACATACAATGAGCAGTTCTTC. This codes for CASSPSTGMITYNEQFF.

The V gene is TRBV28, the J gene TRBJ1-2; D gene uncertain. Germline lookup yields CDR1 MDHEN and CDR2 SYDVKM. The CDR3 loop spans 12 amino acids. V was cut by 5 bases and J by 8 bases, with 12 bases left in between. The CDR3 DNA sequence: TGTGCCAGCAGTACCCAGGTTTACGGCTACACCTTC. This sequence encodes CASSTQVYGYTF.

The chain combines TRBV10-3 with TRBJ2-7; TRBD1 aligns across 8 bases. Unmatched junction bases numbered 9, after V lost 7 bases and J lost 7 bases. In germline, CDR1 is ENHRY, CDR2 SYGVKD. The length of the CDR3 is 13 residues. The CDR3 is CAINPTGAGEQYF. CDR3 in DNA: TGTGCCATCAACCCGACAGGGGCCGGGGAGCAGTACTTC.

This clone was observed once. J is TRBJ1-1 and V is TRBV2, with 10 bases aligning to TRBD1. After removal of 6 bases from V and 4 bases from J, the junction contained 2 bases not matched to a gene. Germline lookup yields CDR1 SNHLY and CDR2 FYNNEI. The CDR3 is 13 residues long. CDR3 protein: CASRGQGVTEAFF. The CDR3 nucleotides are TGTGCCAGCAGAGGACAGGGGGTCACTGAAGCTTTCTTT.

The chain recombines TRBV7-6 with TRBJ1-1; D ambiguous. Per germline, CDR1 SGHVS and CDR2 FNYEAQ. The CDR3 loop spans 16 amino acids. The germline V and J ends were trimmed by 5 bases and 1 base, with 17 bases remaining between them. The CDR3 spells CASSPRGLGRNTEAFF. CDR3 sequence (DNA): TGTGCCAGCAGCCCCCGAGGGCTCGGAAGGAACACTGAAGCTTTCTTT.

This sequence joins TRBV6-1 and TRBJ2-7, with 7 positions matching TRBD2. CDR1 and CDR2 (germline): MNHNS, SASEGT. The CDR3 is 16 residues long. V shed 2 bases and J 1 base; nucleotides not matched to a gene: 8. The CDR3 coding sequence is TGTGCCAGCAGTGAAAGTGTCCTAGCGGTTTCCTACGAGCAGTACTTC. Translated: CASSESVLAVSYEQYF.

The V and J genes are TRBV5-8 and TRBJ1-2; 7 nucleotides line up with TRBD1. Germline CDR1 reads SGHTS; CDR2 reads YDEGEE. The junction had 7 bases not matched to a gene; V was cut back by 0 bases and J by 8 bases. This CDR3 is 14 amino acids long. The CDR3 DNA is TGTGCCAGCAGCTTGGGCCAGGGGGAAGGCGGCTACACCTTC. Residues: CASSLGQGEGGYTF. The full variable domain, with the rest looked up from reference TRBV5-8 and TRBJ1-2, is EAGVTQSPTHLIKTRGQQATLRCSPISGHTSVYWYQQALGLGLQFLLWYDEGEERNRGNFPPRFSGRQFPNYSSELNVNALELEDSALYLCASSLGQGEGGYTFGSGTRLTVV.

V and J are TRBV19 and TRBJ1-1, with 8 bases lining up with TRBD1. Losses at the gene ends were 6 bases for V and 0 bases for J; bases not matched to a gene: 3. CDR3 length: 14 residues. Germline CDR1 is LNHDA and CDR2 is SQIVND (reference sequence). The CDR3 nucleotides are TGTGCCAGTAGAGGACAGGGACTGAACACTGAAGCTTTCTTT. It encodes CASRGQGLNTEAFF.

The chain is built from TRBV7-9 and TRBJ2-1, with 9 bases aligning to TRBD1. Germline lookup yields CDR1 SEHNR and CDR2 FQNEAQ (reference sequence). CDR3 size: 15 residues. V shed 4 bases, J shed 9 bases, and the junction held 10 bases outside the gene matches. The CDR3 sequence is CASSSRDREFGEQFF. Here the CDR3 DNA reads TGTGCCAGCAGCTCCCGGGACAGGGAATTCGGTGAGCAGTTCTTC.

J is TRBJ1-1 and V is TRBV15; possible D gene TRBD1, 5 bases. In germline, CDR1 is LNHNV, CDR2 YYDKDF (reference sequence). Between the trimmed V and J ends, which lost 1 base and 2 bases, there was a span of 17 bases. CDR3 length: 17 residues. CDR3 residues: CATSRGLDGGVNTEAFF. CDR3 nucleotide sequence: TGTGCCACCAGCAGAGGCCTAGACGGGGGAGTTAACACTGAAGCTTTCTTT.

In DNA form, the CDR3 reads TGTGCCAGCAGGGCAGGGGGCCCCTACGAGCAGTACTTC. Protein: CASRAGGPYEQYF. This chain connects TRBV2 to TRBJ2-7, with 8 bases lining up with TRBD1. The CDR3 has 13 amino acids. From germline, CDR1 is SNHLY and CDR2 FYNNEI. The V segment lost 6 bases and the J segment 2 bases; nucleotides outside the gene matches: 3.

The chain carries TRBV12-3 or TRBV12-4 and TRBJ1-3, with a weak D call TRBD1 (5 bases). With 5 bases removed from V and 5 bases from J, the gap between germline ends came to 10 bases. The length of the CDR3 is 13 residues. CDR3 amino acids: CASSPTARNTIYF. CDR3 sequence (DNA): TGTGCCAGCAGTCCGACAGCCCGAAACACCATATATTTT.

This clone was found once. This chain connects TRBV2 to TRBJ1-3; D might be TRBD1 (6 bases). Germline V gene data show CDR1 as SNHLY and CDR2 as FYNNEI. V lost 6 bases and J lost 0, with 12 bases in between. This CDR3 region has 15 residues. The CDR3 nucleotides are TGTGCCAGCAGGGATACAGGGTACTCTGGAAACACCATATATTTT. Protein: CASRDTGYSGNTIYF.

The rearrangement links TRBV11-2 to TRBJ1-2; the D gene is possibly TRBD1 (5 bases). This CDR3 spans 15 amino acids. V was trimmed by 0 bases and J by 4 bases, leaving 12 bases between them. The germline V gene encodes CDR1 SGHAT and CDR2 FQNNGV. CDR3 sequence: CASSLDGGGPYGYTF. DNA of the CDR3: TGTGCCAGCAGCTTAGATGGGGGGGGTCCCTATGGCTACACCTTC.

This clone was seen at least ten times. The chain uses TRBV6-6 and TRBJ1-6, with 10 bases aligning to TRBD1. The V and J ends lost 6 bases and 10 bases, in that order; junction bases with no gene match: 3. The CDR3 runs 13 residues. Germline V gene sequence: CDR1 MNHNY, CDR2 SVGAGI (reference sequence). The CDR3 spells CASSRDRGSPLHF. CDR3 nucleotide sequence: TGTGCCAGCAGCCGGGACAGGGGATCACCCCTCCACTTT.

J is TRBJ1-2 and V is TRBV20-1; no definite D call. CDR3 size: 11 residues. Germline CDR1 DFQATT, CDR2 SNEGSKA (reference sequence). V gave up 7 bases and J gave up 8 bases, with 14 bases separating them. The CDR3 loop reads CSVGDWRGYTF. CDR3 bases: TGCAGTGTTGGGGATTGGAGGGGCTACACCTTC.

This chain uses TRBV5-4 with TRBJ1-2, with TRBD1 matching over 8 bases. The length of the CDR3 is 13 residues. Losses at the gene ends were 4 bases for V and 5 bases for J; bases not matched to a gene: 4. Germline CDR1 is SGHNT and CDR2 is YYREEE (reference sequence). CDR3 residues: CASSLDRDYGYTF. CDR3 DNA sequence: TGTGCCAGCAGCCTGGACAGGGATTATGGCTACACCTTC.

The rearrangement links TRBV7-2 to TRBJ2-3; TRBD2 matches at 9 bases. The germline CDR1 and CDR2 sequences are SGHTA and FQGNSA. The CDR3 runs to 17 residues. After removal of 4 bases from V and 2 bases from J, the junction contained 10 bases not matched to a gene. For the CDR3, the DNA is TGTGCCAGCAGCTACTCCAGCGGGAGGCTGGACACAGATACGCAGTATTTT. It specifies CASSYSSGRLDTDTQYF.

This clone was observed a few times. This chain uses TRBV4-1 with TRBJ1-2; TRBD1 aligns across 8 bases. V shed 1 base and J 4 bases; nucleotides not matched to a gene: 2. The CDR3 has 14 amino acids. The germline gives CDR1 MGHRA, CDR2 YSYEKL. This CDR3 is CASSQVTGVYGYTF. In nucleotides, the CDR3 is TGCGCCAGCAGCCAAGTGACAGGGGTCTATGGCTACACCTTC.

Here the CDR3 DNA reads TGTGCCACCAGCAGAGATCGTCTTACTACCGGGACAGCGGCCGGCTACACCTTC. Translation: CATSRDRLTTGTAAGYTF. This chain links TRBV15 with TRBJ1-2, with 7 bases aligning to TRBD1. CDR3 length equals 18 residues. V shed 0 bases, J shed 8 bases, and the junction held 18 bases outside the gene matches. Germline values: CDR1 LNHNV, CDR2 YYDKDF (reference sequence).

This clone was observed a few times. The J gene is TRBJ2-2, the V gene TRBV10-2, with no clear D. This CDR3 spans 15 amino acids. The V end lost 5 bases, the J end lost 4 bases, and 14 bases lay between the germline ends. Germline V gene lookup returns CDR1 WSHSY and CDR2 SAAADI. This CDR3 is CASSITNLVTGELFF. The CDR3 region has the DNA TGCGCCAGCAGTATTACTAATCTCGTCACCGGGGAGCTGTTTTTT.

The chain recombines TRBV6-5 with TRBJ1-1; D may be TRBD1 (5 bases). The germline V and J ends were trimmed by 7 bases and 5 bases, with 20 bases remaining between them. The CDR3 is made up of 15 amino acids. Germline CDR1 MNHEY, CDR2 SVGAGI. CDR3 sequence reads: CASTRSGGGETEAFF. CDR3 sequence (DNA): TGTGCCAGCACCCGCTCGGGTGGGGGGGAAACTGAAGCTTTCTTT.